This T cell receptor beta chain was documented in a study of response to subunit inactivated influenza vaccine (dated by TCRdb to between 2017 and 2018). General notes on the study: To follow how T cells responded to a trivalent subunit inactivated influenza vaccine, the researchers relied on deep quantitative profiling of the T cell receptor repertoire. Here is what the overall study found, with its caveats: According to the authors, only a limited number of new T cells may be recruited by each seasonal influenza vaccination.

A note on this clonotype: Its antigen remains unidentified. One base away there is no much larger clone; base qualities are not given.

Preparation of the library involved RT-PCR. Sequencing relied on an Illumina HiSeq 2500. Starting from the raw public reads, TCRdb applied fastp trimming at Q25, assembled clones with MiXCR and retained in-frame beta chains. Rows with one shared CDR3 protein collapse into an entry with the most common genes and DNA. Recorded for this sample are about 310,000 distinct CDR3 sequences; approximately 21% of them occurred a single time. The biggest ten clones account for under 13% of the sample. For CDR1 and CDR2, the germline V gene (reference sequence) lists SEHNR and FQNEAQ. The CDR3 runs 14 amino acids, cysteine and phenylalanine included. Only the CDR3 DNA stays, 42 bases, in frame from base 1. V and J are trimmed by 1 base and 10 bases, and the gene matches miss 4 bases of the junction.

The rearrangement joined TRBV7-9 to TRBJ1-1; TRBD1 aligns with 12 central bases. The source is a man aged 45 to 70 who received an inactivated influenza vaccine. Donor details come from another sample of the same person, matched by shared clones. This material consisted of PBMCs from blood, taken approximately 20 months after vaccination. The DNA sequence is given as TGTGCCAGCAGCTTAGGGGACAGGGGGCGCCCAGCTTTCTTT. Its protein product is CASSLGDRGRPAFF.